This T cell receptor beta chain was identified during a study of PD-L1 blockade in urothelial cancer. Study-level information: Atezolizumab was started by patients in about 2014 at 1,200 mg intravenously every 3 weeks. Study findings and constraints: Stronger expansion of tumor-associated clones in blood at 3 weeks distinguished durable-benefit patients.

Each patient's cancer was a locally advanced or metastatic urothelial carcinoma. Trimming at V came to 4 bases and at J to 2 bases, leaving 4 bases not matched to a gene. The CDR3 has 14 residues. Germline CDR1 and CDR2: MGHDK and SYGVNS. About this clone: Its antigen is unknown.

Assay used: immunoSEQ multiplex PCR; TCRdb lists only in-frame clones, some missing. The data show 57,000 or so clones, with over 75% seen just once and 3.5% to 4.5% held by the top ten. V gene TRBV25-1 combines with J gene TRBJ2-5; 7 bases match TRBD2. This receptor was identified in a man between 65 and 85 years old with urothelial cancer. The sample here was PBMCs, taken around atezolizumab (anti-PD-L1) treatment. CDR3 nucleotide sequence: TGTGCCAGCAGTGGCAGGACTAGTCAAGAGACCCAGTACTTC. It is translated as CASSGRTSQETQYF.